This note documents a single T cell receptor (beta chain) sequence. This clonotype was counted many times. Its antigen is unknown. Nothing much larger sits one base from this clone, and base qualities are not available. V is shortened by 7 bases, J by 3 bases, and the region joining them spans 19 bases. The germline V gene (reference sequence) specifies SEHNR as CDR1 and FQNEAQ as CDR2. The CDR3 has 15 amino acids, counting the end cysteine and phenylalanine. Only CDR3 DNA is held: 45 bases, read in frame from base 1. This sample was taken from a study of early T cells in non-severe SARS-CoV-2 infection (dated by TCRdb to the early 2020s). About the investigation overall: Because TCR sequencing was done on bulk RNA from unsorted whole blood, the alpha and beta chains could not be paired.

What the study reported, not specific to this receptor: VDJdb matching was skewed toward anti-spike CD8 responses, so virus-specific expansions were likely underestimated and private and CD4 specificities were missed.

Libraries were prepared through 5' RACE. The sequencer was a NextSeq 500. The TCR library protocol attached unique molecular identifiers to individual cDNA molecules to correct for sequencing error and PCR bias. TCR alpha and beta chains were both sequenced, and the abundances of alpha and beta sequences in each sample were closely correlated with each other. The study's own analysis went as follows. Decombinator V4 was used to annotate the V gene, J gene and CDR3 of the TCR sequences. TCRs were defined as expanded if a significant change between any two time points was detected under a Poisson model with p below 0.0001. TCR abundances were normalised to the total number of TCRs sequenced in each sample and reported as counts per million. TRAV1-2 paired with TRAJ12, TRAJ20 or TRAJ33 defined MAIT TCRs, while TRAV10 paired with TRAJ18 defined iNKT TCRs. VDJdb, accessed on 1 November 2021, was searched for TCRs annotated for CMV, EBV and SARS-CoV-2, and TCRs annotated for more than one antigen were excluded. TCRdb ran its own pipeline on the public reads, namely fastp trimming at Q25 and MiXCR clone calling, and kept in-frame beta chains. For every CDR3 protein sequence, its rows merge into one entry that carries the most common genes and DNA. V and J calls and clone size were set by TCRdb, not the authors. For this sample there are approximately 38,000 distinct CDR3 sequences; 4.7% appear just once. The top ten clonotypes cover around 4.5% of the sample.

Set within a cohort of healthcare workers in London, UK, this nested case-control study involved weekly PCR testing of nasopharyngeal swabs along with blood sampling. Healthcare workers were enrolled in the week of the UK lockdown, from 23 to 31 March 2020, and were followed every week for up to about 15 weeks. Sequencing was carried out using whole blood. The sequence was collected from an adult who was a healthcare worker with PCR-confirmed SARS-CoV-2 infection or an uninfected control (not recorded which). The rearranged chain carries TRBV7-9 and TRBJ2-7; TRBD1 could be the D gene, as 6 bases match. The CDR3 in this case is CASTPDSGAFYEQYF. The nucleotide sequence reads as follows: TGTGCCAGCACCCCCGACTCAGGGGCGTTCTACGAGCAGTACTTC.